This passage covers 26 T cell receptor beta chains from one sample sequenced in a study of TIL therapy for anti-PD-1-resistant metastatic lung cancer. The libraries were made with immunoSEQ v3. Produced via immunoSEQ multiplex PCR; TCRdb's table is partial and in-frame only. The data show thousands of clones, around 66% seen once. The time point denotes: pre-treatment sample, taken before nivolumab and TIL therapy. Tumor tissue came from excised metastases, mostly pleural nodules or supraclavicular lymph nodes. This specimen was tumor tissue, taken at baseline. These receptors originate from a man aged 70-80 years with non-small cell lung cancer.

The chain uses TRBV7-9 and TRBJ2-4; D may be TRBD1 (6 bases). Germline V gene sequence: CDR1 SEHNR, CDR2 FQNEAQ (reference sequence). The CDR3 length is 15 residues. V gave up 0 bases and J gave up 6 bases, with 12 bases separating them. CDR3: CASSLAPEGGNIQYF. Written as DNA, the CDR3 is TGTGCCAGCAGCTTAGCGCCCGAAGGGGGAAACATTCAGTACTTC.

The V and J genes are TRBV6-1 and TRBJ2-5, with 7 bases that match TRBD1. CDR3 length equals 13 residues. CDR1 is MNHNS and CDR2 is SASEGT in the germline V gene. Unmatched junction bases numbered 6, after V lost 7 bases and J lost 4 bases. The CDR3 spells CASNTGVRETQYF. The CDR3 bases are TGTGCCAGCAACACAGGGGTAAGAGAGACCCAGTACTTC.

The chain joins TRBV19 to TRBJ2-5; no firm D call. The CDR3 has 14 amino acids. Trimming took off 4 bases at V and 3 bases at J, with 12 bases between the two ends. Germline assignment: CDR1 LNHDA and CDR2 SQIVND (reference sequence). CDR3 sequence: CASSKRNQEETQYF. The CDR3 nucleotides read TGTGCCAGTAGTAAGAGGAACCAAGAAGAGACCCAGTACTTC.

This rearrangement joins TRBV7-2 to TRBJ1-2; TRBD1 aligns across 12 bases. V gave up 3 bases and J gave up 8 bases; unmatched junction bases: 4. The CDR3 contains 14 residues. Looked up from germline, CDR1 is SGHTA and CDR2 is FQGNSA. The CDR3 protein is CASSLGQGARGYTF. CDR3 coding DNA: TGTGCCAGCAGCTTGGGACAGGGGGCTCGGGGCTACACCTTC.

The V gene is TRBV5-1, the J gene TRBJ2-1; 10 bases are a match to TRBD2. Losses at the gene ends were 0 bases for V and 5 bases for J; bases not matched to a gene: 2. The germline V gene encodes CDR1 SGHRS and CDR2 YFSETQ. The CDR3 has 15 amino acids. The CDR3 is CASSLGTSGHNEQFF. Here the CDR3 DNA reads TGCGCCAGCAGCTTGGGGACTAGCGGTCACAATGAGCAGTTCTTC.

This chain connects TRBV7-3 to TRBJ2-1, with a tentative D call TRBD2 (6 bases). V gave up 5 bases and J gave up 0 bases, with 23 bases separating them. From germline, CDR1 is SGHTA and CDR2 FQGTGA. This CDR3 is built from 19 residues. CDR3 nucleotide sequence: TGTGCCAGCAGCCCACTTATGGGGGTGAGGACTATCTCCTACAATGAGCAGTTCTTC. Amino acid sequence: CASSPLMGVRTISYNEQFF.

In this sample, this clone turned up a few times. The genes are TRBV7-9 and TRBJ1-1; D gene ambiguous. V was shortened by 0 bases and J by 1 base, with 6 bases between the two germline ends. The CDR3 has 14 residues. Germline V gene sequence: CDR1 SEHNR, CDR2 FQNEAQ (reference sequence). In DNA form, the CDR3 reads TGTGCCAGCAGCTTAGCTTCAGGGAACACTGAAGCTTTCTTT. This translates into CASSLASGNTEAFF.

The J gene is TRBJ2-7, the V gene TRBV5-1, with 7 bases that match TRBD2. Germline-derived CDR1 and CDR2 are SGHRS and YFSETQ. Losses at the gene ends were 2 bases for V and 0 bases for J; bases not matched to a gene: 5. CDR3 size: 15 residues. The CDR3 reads CASSFQAGYSYEQYF. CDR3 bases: TGCGCCAGCAGCTTCCAAGCGGGGTACTCCTACGAGCAGTACTTC.

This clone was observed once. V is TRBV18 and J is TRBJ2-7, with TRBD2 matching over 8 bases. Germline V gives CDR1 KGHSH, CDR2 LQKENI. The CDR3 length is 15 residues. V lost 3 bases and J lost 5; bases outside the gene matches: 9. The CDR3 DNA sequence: TGTGCCAGCTCACCCCGGGCGGGAGGCGAGAACGAGCAGTACTTC. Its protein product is CASSPRAGGENEQYF.

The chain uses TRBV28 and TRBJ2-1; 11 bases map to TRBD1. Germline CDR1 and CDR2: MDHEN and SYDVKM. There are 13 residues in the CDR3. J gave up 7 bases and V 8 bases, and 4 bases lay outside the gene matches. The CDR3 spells CASLDRGRNEQFF. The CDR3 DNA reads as TGTGCCAGCTTGGACAGGGGGCGAAATGAGCAGTTCTTC. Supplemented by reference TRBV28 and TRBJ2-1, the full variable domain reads DVKVTQSSRYLVKRTGEKVFLECVQDMDHENMFWYRQDPGLGLRLIYFSYDVKMKEKGDIPEGYSVSREKKERFSLILESASTNQTSMYLCASLDRGRNEQFFGPGTRLTVL.

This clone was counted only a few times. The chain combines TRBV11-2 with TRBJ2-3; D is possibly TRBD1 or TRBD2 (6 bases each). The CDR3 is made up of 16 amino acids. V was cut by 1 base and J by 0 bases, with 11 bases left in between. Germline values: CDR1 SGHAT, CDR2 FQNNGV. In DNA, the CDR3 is TGTGCCAGCAGCTTAGCCGGGGGCGGGAGCACAGATACGCAGTATTTT. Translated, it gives CASSLAGGGSTDTQYF. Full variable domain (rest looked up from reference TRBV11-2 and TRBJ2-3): EAGVAQSPRYKIIEKRQSVAFWCNPISGHATLYWYQQILGQGPKLLIQFQNNGVVDDSQLPKDRFSAERLKGVDSTLKIQPAKLEDSAVYLCASSLAGGGSTDTQYFGPGTRLTVL.

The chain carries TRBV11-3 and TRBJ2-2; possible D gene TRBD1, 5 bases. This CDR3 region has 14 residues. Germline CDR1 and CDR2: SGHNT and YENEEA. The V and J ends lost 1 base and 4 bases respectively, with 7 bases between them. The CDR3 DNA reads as TGTGCCAGCAGCTTAGTTACAGGCACCGGGGAGCTGTTTTTT. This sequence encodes CASSLVTGTGELFF.

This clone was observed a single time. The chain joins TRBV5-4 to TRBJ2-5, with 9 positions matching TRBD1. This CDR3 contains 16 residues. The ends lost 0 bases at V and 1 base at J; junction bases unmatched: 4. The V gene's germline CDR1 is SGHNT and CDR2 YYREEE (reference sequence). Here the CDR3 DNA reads TGTGCCAGCAGCTTGGGAGTGACAGGGGGCCAAGAGACCCAGTACTTC. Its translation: CASSLGVTGGQETQYF.

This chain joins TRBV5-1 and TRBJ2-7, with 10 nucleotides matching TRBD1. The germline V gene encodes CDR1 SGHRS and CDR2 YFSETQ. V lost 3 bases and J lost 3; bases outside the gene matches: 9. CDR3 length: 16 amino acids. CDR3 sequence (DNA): TGCGCCAGCAGCTCCCGGATCGACAGGGGGCTCTACGAGCAGTACTTC. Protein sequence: CASSSRIDRGLYEQYF.

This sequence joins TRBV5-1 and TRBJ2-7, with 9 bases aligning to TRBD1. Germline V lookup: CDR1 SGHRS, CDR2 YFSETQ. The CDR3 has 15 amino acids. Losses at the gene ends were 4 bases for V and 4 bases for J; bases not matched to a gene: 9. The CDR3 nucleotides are TGCGCCAGCAGCAAGGGACAGGGTTTAAGTTACGAGCAGTACTTC. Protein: CASSKGQGLSYEQYF.

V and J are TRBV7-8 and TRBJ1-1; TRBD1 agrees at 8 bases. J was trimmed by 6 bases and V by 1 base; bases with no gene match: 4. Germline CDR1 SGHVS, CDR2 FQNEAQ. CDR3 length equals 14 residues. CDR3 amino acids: CASSLDRGIAEAFF. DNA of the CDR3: TGTGCCAGCAGCTTAGACAGGGGGATCGCTGAAGCTTTCTTT.

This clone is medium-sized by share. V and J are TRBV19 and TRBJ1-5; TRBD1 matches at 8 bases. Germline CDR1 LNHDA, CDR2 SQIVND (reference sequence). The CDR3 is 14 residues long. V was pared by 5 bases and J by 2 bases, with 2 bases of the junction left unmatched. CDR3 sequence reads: CASSVTGGNQPQHF. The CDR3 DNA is TGTGCCAGTAGTGTGACAGGGGGCAATCAGCCCCAGCATTTT.

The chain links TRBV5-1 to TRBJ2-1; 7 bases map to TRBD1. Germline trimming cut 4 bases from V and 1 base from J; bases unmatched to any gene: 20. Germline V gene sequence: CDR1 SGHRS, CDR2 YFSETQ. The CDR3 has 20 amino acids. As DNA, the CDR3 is TGCGCCAGCAGCCCGATGGGGCGCCGACAGGGCGAACGGTCCTACAATGAGCAGTTCTTC. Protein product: CASSPMGRRQGERSYNEQFF.

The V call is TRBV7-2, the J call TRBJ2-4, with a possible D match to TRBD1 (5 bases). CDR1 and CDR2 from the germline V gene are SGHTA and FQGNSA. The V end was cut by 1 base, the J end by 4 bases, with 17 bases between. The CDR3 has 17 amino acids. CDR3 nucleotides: TGTGCCAGCAGCTTAGGGGGCCTTGCGTCAGATAAAAACATTCAGTACTTC. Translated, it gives CASSLGGLASDKNIQYF.

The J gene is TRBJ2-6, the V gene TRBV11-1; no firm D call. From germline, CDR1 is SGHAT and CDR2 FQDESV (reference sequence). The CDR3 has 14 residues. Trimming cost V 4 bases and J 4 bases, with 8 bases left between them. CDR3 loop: CASSSGSGANVLTF. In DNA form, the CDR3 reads TGTGCCAGCAGCTCCGGATCCGGGGCCAACGTCCTGACTTTC.

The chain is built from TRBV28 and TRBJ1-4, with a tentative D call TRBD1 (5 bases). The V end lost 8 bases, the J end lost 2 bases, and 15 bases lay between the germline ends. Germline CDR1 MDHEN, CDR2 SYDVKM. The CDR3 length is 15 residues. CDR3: CASLPPAGTNEKLFF. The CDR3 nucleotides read TGTGCCAGCCTCCCCCCAGCAGGGACTAATGAAAAACTGTTTTTT.

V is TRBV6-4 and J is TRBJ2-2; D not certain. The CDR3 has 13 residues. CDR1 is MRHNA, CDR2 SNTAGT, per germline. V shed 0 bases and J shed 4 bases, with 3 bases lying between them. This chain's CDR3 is CASSDSTTGELFF. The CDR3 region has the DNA TGTGCCAGCAGTGACTCCACCACCGGGGAGCTGTTTTTT.

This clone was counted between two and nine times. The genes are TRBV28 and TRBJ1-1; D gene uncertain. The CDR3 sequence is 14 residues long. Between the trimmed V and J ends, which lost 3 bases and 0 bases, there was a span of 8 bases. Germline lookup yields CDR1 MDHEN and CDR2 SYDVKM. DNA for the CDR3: TGTGCCAGCAGTTTCGGCGGTTTGAACACTGAAGCTTTCTTT. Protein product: CASSFGGLNTEAFF.

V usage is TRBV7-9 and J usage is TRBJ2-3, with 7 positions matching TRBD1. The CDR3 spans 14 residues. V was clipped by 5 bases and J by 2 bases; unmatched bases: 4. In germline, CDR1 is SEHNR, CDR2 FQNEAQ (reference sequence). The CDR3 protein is CASSADRLTDTQYF. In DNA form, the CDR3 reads TGTGCCAGCAGCGCGGACAGGCTCACAGATACGCAGTATTTT.

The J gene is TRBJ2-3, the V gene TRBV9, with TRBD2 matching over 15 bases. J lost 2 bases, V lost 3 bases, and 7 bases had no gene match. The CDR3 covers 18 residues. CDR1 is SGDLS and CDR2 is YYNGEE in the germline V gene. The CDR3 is CASSEGLAGGPNTDTQYF. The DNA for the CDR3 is TGTGCCAGCAGCGAAGGACTAGCGGGAGGGCCAAACACAGATACGCAGTATTTT. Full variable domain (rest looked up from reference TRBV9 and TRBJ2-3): DSGVTQTPKHLITATGQRVTLRCSPRSGDLSVYWYQQSLDQGLQFLIQYYNGEERAKGNILERFSAQQFPDLHSELNLSSLELGDSALYFCASSEGLAGGPNTDTQYFGPGTRLTVL.

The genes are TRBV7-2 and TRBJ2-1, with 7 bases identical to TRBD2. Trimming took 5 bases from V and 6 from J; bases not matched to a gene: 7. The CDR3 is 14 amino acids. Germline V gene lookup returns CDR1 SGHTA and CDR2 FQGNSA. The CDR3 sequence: CASSHGTTSNEQFF. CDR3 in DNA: TGTGCCAGCAGCCACGGGACTACCTCCAATGAGCAGTTCTTC.